The T cell receptor beta chain described here comes from a study of CD8+ T cells in alopecia areata. Treatment given: oral pan-JAK inhibitor, 5-10 mg twice daily. Trimming shortened V by 4 bases and J by 7 bases, and 17 bases separated the two germline ends. The CDR3 contains 14 residues. Germline lookup yields CDR1 SQVTM and CDR2 ANQGSEA. Following extraction, RNA underwent reverse transcription to cDNA, which served as the sequencing template. Repertoires were generated with immunoSEQ multiplex PCR, while TCRdb's copy carries only in-frame clones and drops some. The sample gives a few hundred thousand clones, 40% to 45% of which show up once; over 2% is in the top ten.

Sequencing used CD4+ T cells sorted from blood, obtained at approximately week 37, from a patient treated with tofacitinib. This chain links TRBV29-1 with TRBJ2-4, with D unresolved. This sequence originates from a human donor with alopecia areata. The CDR3 here is CSVVLFIAENIQYF. The CDR3 DNA reads TGCAGCGTTGTGCTATTCATAGCCGAGAACATTCAGTACTTC.